This T cell receptor (beta chain) derives from a study of T cell changes during pregnancy in multiple sclerosis. Trimming took 5 bases from V and 6 from J; bases not matched to a gene: 3. This CDR3 has 15 amino acids. Germline values: CDR1 SEHNR, CDR2 FQNEAQ (reference sequence). Generated by immunoSEQ multiplex PCR, the TCRdb table keeps only in-frame clones and is missing some. This sample has 30,000 to 45,000 clones, with 85% to 90% found just once. This clone was seen only once. The chain uses TRBV7-9 and TRBJ2-1, with 14 positions matching TRBD2. Here the sequenced sample was CD4+ T cells from peripheral blood mononuclear cells, taken in the first trimester of pregnancy. The TCR was taken from a female donor with multiple sclerosis, enrolled in a pregnancy study. The CDR3 DNA reads TGTGCCAGCAGCCAGGGACTAGCGGGAGTCAATGAGCAGTTCTTC. This translates into CASSQGLAGVNEQFF. Drawing the rest from reference TRBV7-9 and TRBJ2-1, the complete variable domain is DTGVSQNPRHKITKRGQNVTFRCDPISEHNRLYWYRQTLGQGPEFLTYFQNEAQLEKSRLLSDRFSAERPKGSFSTLEIQRTEQGDSAMYLCASSQGLAGVNEQFFGPGTRLTVL.